Listed below are T cell receptor beta chains from one sample, sequenced in a study of shared T cell receptors in the human thymus. Only in-frame clones appear in the TCRdb table, and some are missing; sequencing was by immunoSEQ multiplex PCR. This table has hundreds of thousands of clones, approximately 87% appearing once. The same data also contributed to another study, on human thymus T cells.

The sequenced sample was thymocytes. The receptor source for this set is a boy less than two years old with a congenital heart defect. Each CDR3 is given with its conserved first and last residue. Fields, in order: V gene, J gene, D gene, clone size, CDR3 protein, CDR3 DNA. The D gene is left open where the match is weak. A row's size may be missing; if present it is once, few, many or a size class.

TRBV21-1	TRBJ1-5	-	-	CASSFPGTARSNQPQHF	TGTGCCAGCAGTTTCCCAGGGACAGCTCGTAGCAATCAGCCCCAGCATTTT
TRBV5-4	TRBJ2-1	-	-	CASSQERRYNEQFF	TGTGCCAGCAGCCAGGAGCGGAGATACAATGAGCAGTTCTTC
TRBV4-3	TRBJ2-7	TRBD2	-	CASSQAAGGPGEQYF	TGCGCCAGCAGCCAAGCGGCGGGGGGGCCGGGAGAGCAGTACTTC
TRBV28	TRBJ2-7	TRBD2	-	CASSLGTSGSYEQYF	TGTGCCAGCAGTTTGGGGACTAGCGGGTCCTACGAGCAGTACTTC
TRBV5-6	TRBJ2-7	-	-	CASSLRGYEQYF	TGTGCCAGCAGCTTGAGGGGGTACGAGCAGTACTTC
TRBV6-6	TRBJ1-5	-	-	CASSAGTQGHQPQHF	TGTGCCAGCAGTGCCGGGACACAAGGACATCAGCCCCAGCATTTT
TRBV28	TRBJ2-3	-	once	CASSPRSYTQYF	TGTGCCAGCAGCCCCCGGTCGTATACGCAGTATTTT
TRBV6-5	TRBJ2-3	TRBD1	once	CASSYLTGSTDTQYF	TGTGCCAGCAGTTACTTGACAGGGAGTACAGATACGCAGTATTTT
TRBV6-5	TRBJ1-5	-	-	CASALGYNQPQHF	TGTGCCAGCGCCCTCGGGTACAATCAGCCCCAGCATTTT
TRBV5-1	TRBJ1-2	TRBD1	-	CASRDPRGYGYTF	TGCGCCAGCAGAGATCCCAGGGGGTATGGCTACACCTTC
TRBV12-5	TRBJ2-3	TRBD2	-	CASGLPLSGRDTQYF	TGTGCTAGTGGTTTGCCCTTGAGCGGGAGAGATACGCAGTATTTT
TRBV4-3	TRBJ2-3	TRBD2	-	CASSQGGTGPSTDTQYF	TGCGCCAGCAGCCAGGGGGGGACGGGGCCCTCCACAGATACGCAGTATTTT
TRBV27	TRBJ2-3	-	-	CASSPGEGTDTQYF	TGTGCCAGCAGCCCCGGGGAGGGCACAGATACGCAGTATTTT
TRBV18	TRBJ2-1	-	-	CASSPVAAIVRSEQFF	TGTGCCAGCTCACCCGTAGCGGCTATAGTAAGGAGTGAGCAGTTCTTC
TRBV5-8	TRBJ2-2	TRBD2	-	CASSHSRLANATGELFF	TGTGCCAGCAGCCATAGTAGACTAGCCAACGCCACCGGGGAGCTGTTTTTT
TRBV4-3	TRBJ1-5	-	few	CASSMRVGSNQPQHF	TGCGCCAGCAGCATGAGGGTGGGGAGCAATCAGCCCCAGCATTTT
TRBV4-3	TRBJ1-5	-	-	CASSQDKGVNQPQHF	TGCGCCAGCAGCCAAGATAAAGGAGTAAATCAGCCCCAGCATTTT
TRBV30	TRBJ1-1	-	-	CAWNGGLSEAFF	TGTGCCTGGAACGGGGGACTCTCTGAAGCTTTCTTT
TRBV19	TRBJ1-2	-	-	CASSPPFGPNYGYTF	TGTGCCAGTAGTCCCCCTTTCGGTCCCAACTATGGCTACACCTTC
TRBV11-3	TRBJ2-7	-	few	CASRSLAPLAYEQYF	TGTGCCAGCAGGTCCTTAGCGCCGTTGGCCTACGAGCAGTACTTC
TRBV4-3	TRBJ1-5	TRBD1	-	CASSQDQGAEQPQHF	TGCGCCAGCAGCCAAGACCAGGGGGCTGAACAGCCCCAGCATTTT
TRBV4-2	TRBJ2-2	-	-	CASSQVRGGGELFF	TGTGCCAGCAGCCAGGTCAGGGGCGGCGGGGAGCTGTTTTTT
TRBV5-4	TRBJ1-2	-	-	CASHHSNYGYTF	TGTGCCAGCCACCACTCTAACTATGGCTACACCTTC
TRBV18	TRBJ2-7	-	-	CASSTASYEQYF	TGTGCCAGCTCAACAGCTTCCTACGAGCAGTACTTC
TRBV12-5	TRBJ2-1	TRBD1	-	CASGLGGQGVEYPQFF	TGTGCTAGTGGTTTGGGGGGACAGGGAGTCGAGTATCCACAGTTCTTC
TRBV2	TRBJ2-4	TRBD1	-	CASSEARRTGEEIAKNIQYF	TGTGCCAGCAGTGAAGCGCGTAGGACAGGGGAAGAGATAGCCAAAAACATTCAGTACTTC
TRBV7-2	TRBJ2-2	TRBD1	-	CASSLVGTGNTGELFF	TGTGCCAGCAGCTTAGTGGGGACAGGGAACACCGGGGAGCTGTTTTTT
TRBV5-6	TRBJ1-5	-	-	CASSLGGYNQPQHF	TGTGCCAGCAGCTTGGGAGGTTACAATCAGCCCCAGCATTTT
TRBV5-1	TRBJ1-5	-	-	CASSLESPKAGDQPQHF	TGCGCCAGCAGCTTGGAGAGCCCTAAAGCCGGGGATCAGCCCCAGCATTTT
TRBV7-6	TRBJ2-3	TRBD2	-	CASSLAGLARTDTQYF	TGTGCCAGCAGCTTAGCAGGACTAGCCCGCACAGATACGCAGTATTTT
TRBV19	TRBJ1-1	-	-	CASSMVGVGYWYNTEAFF	TGTGCCAGTAGTATGGTCGGGGTCGGGTATTGGTATAACACTGAAGCTTTCTTT
TRBV4-1	TRBJ2-7	-	-	CASSQALSLDGNYEQYF	TGCGCCAGCAGCCAAGCTCTGTCCCTAGACGGAAACTACGAGCAGTACTTC
TRBV4-1	TRBJ2-7	-	-	CASSQAADGRPYEQYF	TGCGCCAGCAGCCAAGCAGCGGACGGCCGCCCCTACGAGCAGTACTTC
TRBV7-5	TRBJ2-5	-	-	CVRSLAHRVGNGQETQYF	TGTGTCAGAAGCTTAGCCCACAGGGTGGGGAATGGCCAAGAGACCCAGTACTTC
TRBV28	TRBJ1-3	TRBD1	-	CASSPPGDSLSGNTIYF	TGTGCCAGCAGTCCGCCGGGGGACAGTCTGTCAGGAAACACCATATATTTT
TRBV10-3	TRBJ2-7	-	-	CAISDGYEQYF	TGTGCCATCAGTGACGGCTACGAGCAGTACTTC
TRBV21-1	TRBJ2-5	-	-	CASSKPQRSGQETQYF	TGTGCCAGCAGCAAACCCCAGCGTAGCGGCCAAGAGACCCAGTACTTC
TRBV28	TRBJ1-2	-	-	CASSFPRHHGYTF	TGTGCCAGCAGTTTTCCCCGACACCATGGCTACACCTTC
TRBV25-1	TRBJ1-6	TRBD1	-	CASSGRGRENSPLHF	TGTGCCAGCAGTGGCAGGGGGCGAGAAAATTCACCCCTCCACTTT
TRBV27	TRBJ2-5	TRBD2	-	CASSPLPGWTSGLKETQYF	TGTGCCAGCAGTCCACTTCCCGGGTGGACTAGCGGGCTAAAAGAGACCCAGTACTTC
TRBV6-6	TRBJ1-1	-	-	CASLGTEYMNTEAFF	TGTGCCAGCTTGGGTACAGAGTATATGAACACTGAAGCTTTCTTT
TRBV29-1	TRBJ1-1	-	-	CSAGQLPSTEAFF	TGCAGCGCAGGACAGCTGCCCTCCACTGAAGCTTTCTTT
TRBV5-1	TRBJ2-7	TRBD2	once	CASSFSGLAGGLPYYEQYF	TGCGCCAGCAGCTTTTCCGGGCTAGCGGGAGGACTGCCCTACTACGAGCAGTACTTC
TRBV5-1	TRBJ1-2	-	-	CASSKVGRPDSGYTF	TGCGCCAGCAGCAAGGTCGGCCGCCCAGACTCTGGCTACACCTTC
TRBV6-5	TRBJ2-2	-	few	CASSYRSGRTGELFF	TGTGCCAGCAGTTACAGGAGCGGCAGGACCGGGGAGCTGTTTTTT
TRBV5-1	TRBJ1-2	-	once	CASSHLWRRVPRGYTF	TGCGCCAGCAGTCATCTTTGGCGCAGGGTCCCTCGAGGCTACACCTTC
TRBV5-1	TRBJ2-5	-	-	CASSSQGETQYF	TGCGCCAGCAGCTCGCAGGGGGAGACCCAGTACTTC
TRBV19	TRBJ1-2	TRBD1	-	CASSRPGTVNYGYTF	TGTGCCAGTAGTCGTCCCGGGACAGTCAACTATGGCTACACCTTC
TRBV19	TRBJ1-5	-	-	CASSIRGGQANNQPQHF	TGTGCCAGTAGTATTAGGGGTGGGCAGGCGAACAATCAGCCCCAGCATTTT
TRBV5-4	TRBJ2-7	-	-	CASSSATGSYEQYF	TGTGCCAGCAGCTCCGCCACGGGGAGCTACGAGCAGTACTTC
TRBV20-1	TRBJ1-3	-	-	CSASPGNTIYF	TGCAGTGCTAGTCCGGGAAACACCATATATTTT
TRBV28	TRBJ2-1	TRBD2	-	CASSLEPGLAGGEQFF	TGTGCCAGCAGCCTCGAGCCGGGACTAGCGGGAGGTGAGCAGTTCTTC
TRBV7-9	TRBJ2-5	-	-	CASSPGGPWAQETQYF	TGTGCCAGCAGCCCTGGAGGCCCCTGGGCTCAAGAGACCCAGTACTTC
TRBV11-2	TRBJ1-6	-	-	CASSLRVGDNNSPLHF	TGTGCCAGCAGCTTAAGGGTAGGGGATAATAATTCACCCCTCCACTTT
TRBV27	TRBJ2-7	-	-	CASSLYPLLSYEQYF	TGTGCCAGCAGTTTATACCCACTTCTTTCCTACGAGCAGTACTTC
TRBV10-3	TRBJ2-7	-	-	CAISGQDPYEQYF	TGTGCCATCAGTGGACAGGACCCCTACGAGCAGTACTTC
TRBV30	TRBJ2-1	TRBD2	-	CAWGGRAGYYNEQFF	TGTGCCTGGGGGGGTAGAGCGGGGTATTACAATGAGCAGTTCTTC
TRBV6-5	TRBJ1-1	-	-	CASRPSTGSYTEAFF	TGTGCCAGCAGGCCTTCGACAGGATCCTACACTGAAGCTTTCTTT